The clone carrying this T cell receptor beta chain was observed many times. The V end was cut by 0 bases, the J end by 0 bases, with 7 bases between. Germline assignment: CDR1 SGHRS and CDR2 YFSETQ. CDR3 length equals 15 residues. Using MiXCR, TCRdb re-called clones from the PCR reads. The data contain tens of thousands of clones, approximately 13% of them singletons. Until they underwent thyroid surgery, no patient had received any treatment. This sample is drawn from a study of metastatic and nonmetastatic thyroid tumors. V usage is TRBV5-1 and J usage is TRBJ1-3, with D unresolved. This clonotype was obtained from a female donor with papillary thyroid cancer or a benign thyroid nodule (not recorded which). Some clones in this sample may be carry-over from other donors' samples. Sequencing was done on a sample of tumor tissue. In DNA, the CDR3 is TGCGCCAGCAGCTTGGTGCCGGACTCTGGAAACACCATATATTTT. It is translated as CASSLVPDSGNTIYF.